A single sample gave rise to the 24 T cell receptor beta chains below, sequenced in a study of OX40 agonist ivuxolimab in advanced cancers. Using immunoSEQ multiplex PCR, the repertoire was profiled, and TCRdb retains in-frame clones only, with some absent. The sample holds some 69,000 clones; nearly 90% are singletons and the top ten take under 12%. The sample in question was CD4+ or CD8+ T cells sorted from blood, obtained in a trial of the OX40 agonist ivuxolimab. The receptors shown here come from an adult with an advanced solid tumor such as melanoma, head and neck, liver or kidney cancer.

The V and J genes are TRBV19 and TRBJ2-7; 10 nucleotides match TRBD2. The CDR3 totals 15 residues. In germline, CDR1 is LNHDA, CDR2 SQIVND (reference sequence). The V and J ends lost 8 bases and 5 bases, in that order; junction bases with no gene match: 12. CDR3 in amino acids: CASHRGAGGPHEQYF. CDR3 sequence (DNA): TGTGCCAGTCACAGGGGAGCGGGAGGGCCGCACGAGCAGTACTTC.

This chain connects TRBV19 to TRBJ2-7; D perhaps matches TRBD1 (6 bases). The CDR3 sequence is 15 residues long. V lost 4 bases to trimming and J lost 0 bases, with 13 bases between them. Per the germline V gene, CDR1 is LNHDA and CDR2 is SQIVND (reference sequence). The CDR3 DNA sequence: TGTGCCAGTAGTAGTGGCAGGGACAACTCCTACGAGCAGTACTTC. Protein: CASSSGRDNSYEQYF.

This clone appeared a single time. This chain joins TRBV6-5 and TRBJ1-2; D perhaps matches TRBD1 (5 bases). The CDR3 totals 12 residues. Germline-derived CDR1 and CDR2 are MNHEY and SVGAGI. The CDR3 region has the DNA TGTTCGACCGGGGACCGAAACTATGGCTACACCTTC. Its protein product is CSTGDRNYGYTF.

For this clone: Additional DNA sequences in this sample encode the identical CDR3. The chain carries TRBV28 and TRBJ2-3; the D is unclear. The germline gives CDR1 MDHEN, CDR2 SYDVKM. The CDR3 sequence is 14 residues long. V lost 8 bases to trimming and J lost 0 bases, with 12 bases between them. The CDR3 spells CASSPGGSTDTQYF. In DNA, the CDR3 is TGTGCCAGCTCTCCAGGCGGTAGCACAGATACGCAGTATTTT.

The rearrangement links TRBV19 to TRBJ2-3; 11 bases agree with TRBD2. The J segment lost 2 bases and the V segment lost 4 bases, leaving 2 bases of the junction unmatched. The CDR3 is 15 amino acids. Germline loops: CDR1 LNHDA, CDR2 SQIVND (reference sequence). The CDR3 sequence: CASSKGLAVTDTQYF. The DNA for the CDR3 is TGTGCCAGTAGTAAGGGACTAGCGGTCACAGATACGCAGTATTTT.

The chain carries TRBV9 and TRBJ2-1; TRBD2 matches at 12 bases. The germline gives CDR1 SGDLS, CDR2 YYNGEE. V shed 3 bases and J 4 bases; nucleotides not matched to a gene: 8. The CDR3 spans 17 residues. Here the CDR3 reads CASSAILGLAGYNEQFF. CDR3 coding DNA: TGTGCCAGCAGCGCGATACTAGGACTAGCGGGATACAATGAGCAGTTCTTC.

The V gene is TRBV7-2, the J gene TRBJ2-1, with 10 bases fitting TRBD2. Germline values: CDR1 SGHTA, CDR2 FQGNSA. The CDR3 contains 17 residues. V was pared by 1 base and J by 6 bases, with 9 bases of the junction left unmatched. CDR3 in amino acids: CASSLVAAGGGTNEQFF. In nucleotides, the CDR3 is TGTGCCAGCAGCTTAGTGGCAGCGGGAGGGGGAACCAATGAGCAGTTCTTC. The complete variable domain, with remaining parts taken from reference TRBV7-2 and TRBJ2-1, reads GAGVSQSPSNKVTEKGKDVELRCDPISGHTALYWYRQSLGQGLEFLIYFQGNSAPDKSGLPSDRFSAERTGGSVSTLTIQRTQQEDSAVYLCASSLVAAGGGTNEQFFGPGTRLTVL.

The chain combines TRBV19 with TRBJ1-1, with D perhaps TRBD1 (5 bases). Per germline, CDR1 LNHDA and CDR2 SQIVND (reference sequence). The CDR3 consists of 15 residues. V dropped 2 bases and J dropped 1 base, with 11 bases sitting between them. In DNA, the CDR3 is TGTGCCAGTAGTATAATTGGGGCCTCGAACACTGAAGCTTTCTTT. Protein sequence: CASSIIGASNTEAFF.

The chain uses TRBV28 and TRBJ1-1; the D gene is possibly TRBD1 (5 bases). Per germline, CDR1 MDHEN and CDR2 SYDVKM. CDR3 length: 15 residues. V was pared by 7 bases and J by 5 bases, with 20 bases between. As DNA, the CDR3 is TGTGCCAGCACCCCGGCGGGGGTCCGGGGGACTGAAGCTTTCTTT. It is translated as CASTPAGVRGTEAFF.

The V call is TRBV30, the J call TRBJ2-1, with 8 nucleotides matching TRBD1. The CDR3 has 17 amino acids. CDR1 and CDR2 (germline): GTSNPN, SVGIG (reference sequence). V dropped 8 bases and J dropped 5; count of bases not matched to a gene: 20. The CDR3 loop reads CAIGRGPIGTAHNEQFF. For the CDR3, the DNA is TGTGCCATTGGCAGGGGGCCGATCGGGACGGCTCACAATGAGCAGTTCTTC.

This chain uses TRBV19 with TRBJ1-4; D unresolved. This CDR3 is 16 amino acids long. Trimming stripped 0 bases from V and 0 bases from J, with 8 bases between. Looked up from germline, CDR1 is LNHDA and CDR2 is SQIVND (reference sequence). The CDR3: CASSIDPGTTNEKLFF. The CDR3 region has the DNA TGTGCCAGTAGTATAGATCCGGGGACAACTAATGAAAAACTGTTTTTT. Variable domain in full (rest from reference TRBV19 and TRBJ1-4): DGGITQSPKYLFRKEGQNVTLSCEQNLNHDAMYWYRQDPGQGLRLIYYSQIVNDFQKGDIAEGYSVSREKKESFPLTVTSAQKNPTAFYLCASSIDPGTTNEKLFFGSGTQLSVL.

The chain combines TRBV7-3 with TRBJ1-1; a possible D gene is TRBD1 (5 bases). There are 11 residues in the CDR3. Germline CDR1 is SGHTA and CDR2 is FQGTGA. V was clipped by 6 bases and J by 4 bases, with 6 bases between them. DNA for the CDR3: TGTGCCAGCAGGGGGGGCACTGAAGCTTTCTTT. Translating it yields CASRGGTEAFF.

This clone was observed once. The chain couples TRBV7-3 to TRBJ2-7; D is perhaps TRBD2 (6 bases). V gave up 4 bases and J gave up 5 bases, with 15 bases separating them. The CDR3 spans 14 residues. Germline CDR1 SGHTA, CDR2 FQGTGA. The CDR3 coding sequence is TGTGCCAGCAGCTCTCGGGGAGGAAAGGACGAGCAGTACTTC. Protein product: CASSSRGGKDEQYF.

The chain joins TRBV4-2 to TRBJ2-5; 11 positions agree with TRBD2. The CDR3 length is 17 residues. V lost 0 bases, J lost 7 bases, and 10 bases stayed unmatched. Germline CDR1 reads LGHNA; CDR2 reads YNFKEQ. The CDR3 loop reads CASSQDRGLAEEGTQYF. CDR3 nucleotides: TGTGCCAGCAGCCAAGATAGGGGACTAGCGGAGGAAGGGACCCAGTACTTC.

The rearrangement uses TRBV2 and TRBJ1-2, with 9 nucleotides matching TRBD1. Germline CDR1 SNHLY, CDR2 FYNNEI. V shed 5 bases and J 4 bases; nucleotides not matched to a gene: 8. CDR3 length equals 15 residues. CDR3 nucleotide sequence: TGTGCCAGCAGTTCTCCGGGACAGGGCGTCTATGGCTACACCTTC. Translating it yields CASSSPGQGVYGYTF. Full variable domain (missing parts from reference TRBV2 and TRBJ1-2): EPEVTQTPSHQVTQMGQEVILRCVPISNHLYFYWYRQILGQKVEFLVSFYNNEISEKSEIFDDQFSVERPDGSNFTLKIRSTKLEDSAMYFCASSSPGQGVYGYTFGSGTRLTVV.

This sequence joins TRBV19 and TRBJ2-3; D perhaps matches TRBD1 (6 bases). The CDR3 totals 14 residues. Trimming took off 6 bases at V and 1 base at J, with 11 bases between the two ends. Looked up from germline, CDR1 is LNHDA and CDR2 is SQIVND (reference sequence). This CDR3 reads CASRDRRGTDTQYF. In DNA, the CDR3 is TGTGCCAGTAGGGACAGACGGGGCACAGATACGCAGTATTTT.

The chain carries TRBV11-2 and TRBJ2-7; no clear D gene. Trimming left V 3 bases short and J 0 bases short, with 6 bases between. CDR1 and CDR2 (germline): SGHAT, FQNNGV. This CDR3 spans 13 amino acids. The CDR3 DNA is TGTGCCAGCAGCTTCACCAGCTCCTACGAGCAGTACTTC. It specifies CASSFTSSYEQYF.

V gene TRBV29-1 combines with J gene TRBJ2-5; no firm D call. The V and J ends lost 4 bases and 0 bases respectively, with 3 bases between them. CDR1 SQVTM and CDR2 ANQGSEA come from the germline V gene. The CDR3 has 11 residues. The CDR3 spells CSVGYQETQYF. The CDR3 region has the DNA TGCAGCGTTGGCTACCAAGAGACCCAGTACTTC.

This sequence joins TRBV11-3 and TRBJ1-5, with TRBD1 identical over 7 bases. The germline CDR1 and CDR2 sequences are SGHNT and YENEEA. V dropped 0 bases and J dropped 0; count of bases not matched to a gene: 5. This CDR3 has 17 amino acids. CDR3 nucleotide sequence: TGTGCCAGCAGCTTAGATCGGGGACAGTATAGCAATCAGCCCCAGCATTTT. This sequence encodes CASSLDRGQYSNQPQHF.

The V gene is TRBV6-1, the J gene TRBJ2-3, with D possibly being TRBD1 or TRBD2 (5 bases each). The CDR3 is 14 residues long. Germline CDR1 MNHNS, CDR2 SASEGT. V was shortened by 2 bases and J by 2 bases, with 8 bases between the two germline ends. The CDR3 DNA reads TGTGCCAGCAGTGAAAGGGGAGCCACAGATACGCAGTATTTT. Protein sequence: CASSERGATDTQYF.

This clone was detected once. The rearrangement joins TRBV6-5 to TRBJ2-5, with D possibly matching TRBD2 (5 bases). V was pared by 2 bases and J by 4 bases, with 11 bases between. This CDR3 has 14 amino acids. The germline gives CDR1 MNHEY, CDR2 SVGAGI. The CDR3 coding sequence is TGTGCCAGCAGTTACGGTGGCGGGCGAGAGACCCAGTACTTC. Its protein product is CASSYGGGRETQYF.

The chain links TRBV7-3 to TRBJ2-5; D is possibly TRBD1 (6 bases). V was clipped by 0 bases and J by 1 base, with 15 bases between them. The germline CDR1 and CDR2 sequences are SGHTA and FQGTGA. The CDR3 length is 17 residues. Written as DNA, the CDR3 is TGTGCCAGCAGCTTAACGGGGGCTCGAGGGGGCCAAGAGACCCAGTACTTC. It encodes CASSLTGARGGQETQYF.

This clone was observed a few times. This chain joins TRBV19 and TRBJ1-4, with D perhaps matching TRBD1 (6 bases). The CDR3 covers 14 residues. V was cut by 9 bases and J by 3 bases, with 14 bases left in between. The germline V gene encodes CDR1 LNHDA and CDR2 SQIVND (reference sequence). CDR3 protein: CASDRGGANEKLFF. The DNA of the CDR3 is TGTGCCAGCGACCGAGGGGGAGCTAATGAAAAACTGTTTTTT.

The chain couples TRBV18 to TRBJ2-3, with D hard to call. This CDR3 has 13 amino acids. Trimming took off 2 bases at V and 4 bases at J, with 7 bases between the two ends. CDR1 KGHSH and CDR2 LQKENI come from the germline V gene. The CDR3 DNA sequence: TGTGCCAGCTCACCAGAAGAGGCAGATACGCAGTATTTT. Amino acids: CASSPEEADTQYF.